This TCR beta chain came from a study of CD8 T cells in ankylosing spondylitis. General study findings and limits: From matched ankylosing spondylitis synovial fluid, disease-linked clones were reportedly recovered at significantly enriched levels. Ankylosing spondylitis blood appeared to carry a characteristic TCR beta motif of fewer than 10 highly homologous variants. Past research had described some motif variants in reactive arthritis synovial fluid and blood. Researchers report that disease-linked clones proved CD8+ and relatively rare in peripheral blood.

Each CDR3 protein is one row after TCRdb ran MiXCR on the 5' RACE reads. This table holds hundreds of thousands of distinct CDR3 sequences, about 15% found once. Comment on this clonotype: Its matching antigen is unknown.

CDR3 length: 14 amino acids. The V end was cut by 7 bases, the J end by 4 bases, with 17 bases between. The V gene's germline CDR1 is SGHRS and CDR2 YFSETQ. This clonotype was sampled from a male donor with ankylosing spondylitis. Sequenced material: blood, either unsorted or a sorted T cell fraction (not recorded which). V gene TRBV5-1 combines with J gene TRBJ1-2; D gene uncertain. The CDR3 DNA reads TGCGCCAGCCATCTCCCCCAGTACCCCTATGGCTACACCTTC. This codes for CASHLPQYPYGYTF.